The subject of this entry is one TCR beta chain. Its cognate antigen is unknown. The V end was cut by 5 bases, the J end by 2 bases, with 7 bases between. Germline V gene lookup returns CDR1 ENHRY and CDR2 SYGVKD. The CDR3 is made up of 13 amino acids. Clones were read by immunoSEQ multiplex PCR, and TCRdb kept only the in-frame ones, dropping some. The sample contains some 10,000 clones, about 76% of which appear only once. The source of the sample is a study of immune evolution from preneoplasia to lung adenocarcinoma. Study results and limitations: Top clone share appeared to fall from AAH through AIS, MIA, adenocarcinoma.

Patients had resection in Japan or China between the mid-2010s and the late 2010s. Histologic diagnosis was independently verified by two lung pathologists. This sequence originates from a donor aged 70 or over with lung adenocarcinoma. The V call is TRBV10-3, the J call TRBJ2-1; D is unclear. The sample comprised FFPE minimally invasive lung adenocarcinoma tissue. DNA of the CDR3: TGTGCCATCAGTCCCAATCCCTACAATGAGCAGTTCTTC. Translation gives CAISPNPYNEQFF.